This T cell receptor (beta chain) is drawn from a study of T-cell reconstitution after alpha-beta-depleted transplantation in children. During its preparation, the TCRbeta library received unique molecular identifiers. TCRdb analysed the PCR reads with MiXCR anew, one entry per CDR3 protein. The sample includes about a million distinct CDR3 sequences, about 29% of them seen just once. Study-wide results and caveats: Surviving thymic progenitors and recipient T cells were the source of high TCRbeta diversity at day 60 in some patients. Expanded clones from the graft, numbering several hundred, reportedly supplied alpha-beta T cells about two months after transplant. Among T cells one year after transplant, newly produced cells accounted for most counts and diversity.

V was clipped by 0 bases and J by 7 bases; unmatched bases: 10. This CDR3 is 17 amino acids long. CDR1 and CDR2 (germline): DFQATT, SNEGSKA (reference sequence). To note about this clonotype: Its specificity is not known.

The starting material was PBMCs, mostly from graft donor cells, obtained 360 days after TCRalphabeta/CD19-depleted stem cell transplant. The chain combines TRBV20-1 with TRBJ2-2; 11 positions agree with TRBD2. The TCR sequence derives from a boy under three years old who had a stem cell transplant for SCID, so the T cells may come from the graft donor. CDR3 amino acids: CSARDPLAGGGNGELFF. The CDR3, as DNA: TGCAGTGCTAGAGATCCCCTAGCGGGGGGCGGGAACGGGGAGCTGTTTTTT.